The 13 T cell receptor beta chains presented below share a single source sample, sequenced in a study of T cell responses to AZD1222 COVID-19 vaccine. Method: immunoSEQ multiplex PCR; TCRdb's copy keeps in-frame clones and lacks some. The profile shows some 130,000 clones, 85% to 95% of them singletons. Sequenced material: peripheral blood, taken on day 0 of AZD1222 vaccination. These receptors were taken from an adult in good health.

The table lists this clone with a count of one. The CDR3 nucleotides are TGTGCCATCAGTGGACAGACCTCTGGGCGACCCTCCTCCTACAATGAGCAGTTCTTC. Translated: CAISGQTSGRPSSYNEQFF. The chain links TRBV10-3 to TRBJ2-1; a weak D match, TRBD1 (5 bases). V shed 4 bases and J shed 0 bases, with 22 bases lying between them. Germline CDR1 ENHRY, CDR2 SYGVKD. This CDR3 spans 19 amino acids.

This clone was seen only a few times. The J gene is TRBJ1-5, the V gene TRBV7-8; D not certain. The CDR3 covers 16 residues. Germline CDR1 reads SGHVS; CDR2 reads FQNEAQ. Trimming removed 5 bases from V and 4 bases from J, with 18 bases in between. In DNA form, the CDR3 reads TGTGCCAGCAGCCATACGCGGAACAGAGGGAATCAGCCCCAGCATTTT. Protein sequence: CASSHTRNRGNQPQHF.

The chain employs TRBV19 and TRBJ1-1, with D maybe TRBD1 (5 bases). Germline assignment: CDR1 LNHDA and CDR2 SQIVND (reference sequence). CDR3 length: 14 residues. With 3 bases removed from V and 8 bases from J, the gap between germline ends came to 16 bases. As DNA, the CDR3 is TGTGCCAGTAGTATCCCCGGGGCCTTGATAGAAGCTTTCTTT. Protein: CASSIPGALIEAFF.

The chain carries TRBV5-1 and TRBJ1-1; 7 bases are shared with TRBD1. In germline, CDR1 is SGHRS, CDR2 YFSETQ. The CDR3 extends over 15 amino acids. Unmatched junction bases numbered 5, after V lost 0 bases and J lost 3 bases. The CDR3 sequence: CASSLVGRGDTEAFF. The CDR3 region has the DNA TGCGCCAGCAGCTTGGTGGGCAGGGGGGACACTGAAGCTTTCTTT.

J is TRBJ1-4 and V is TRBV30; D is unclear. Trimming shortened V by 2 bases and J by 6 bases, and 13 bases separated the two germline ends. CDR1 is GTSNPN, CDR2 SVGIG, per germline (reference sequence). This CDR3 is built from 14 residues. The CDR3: CAWSFRTMDEKLFF. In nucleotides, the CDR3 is TGTGCCTGGAGTTTCCGAACGATGGATGAAAAACTGTTTTTT.

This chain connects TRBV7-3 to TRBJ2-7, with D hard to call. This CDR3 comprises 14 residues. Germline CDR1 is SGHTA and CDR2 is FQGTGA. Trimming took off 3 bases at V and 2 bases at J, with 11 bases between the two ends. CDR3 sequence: CASSLADGPYEQYF. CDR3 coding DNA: TGTGCCAGCAGCTTGGCCGACGGTCCCTACGAGCAGTACTTC.

The CDR3 bases are TGTGCCAGCAACCGGGGGGGGACTGAAGCTTTCTTT. This encodes CASNRGGTEAFF. The J gene is TRBJ1-1, the V gene TRBV7-8; D perhaps matches TRBD1 (5 bases). CDR1 is SGHVS, CDR2 FQNEAQ, per germline. The CDR3 contains 12 residues. With 7 bases removed from V and 5 bases from J, the gap between germline ends came to 11 bases.

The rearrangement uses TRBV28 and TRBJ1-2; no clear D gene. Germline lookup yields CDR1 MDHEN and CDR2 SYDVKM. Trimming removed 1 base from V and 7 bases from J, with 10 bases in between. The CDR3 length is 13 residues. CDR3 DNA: TGTGCCAGCAGTTTATTAGGAGCGAGTGGCTACACCTTC. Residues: CASSLLGASGYTF.

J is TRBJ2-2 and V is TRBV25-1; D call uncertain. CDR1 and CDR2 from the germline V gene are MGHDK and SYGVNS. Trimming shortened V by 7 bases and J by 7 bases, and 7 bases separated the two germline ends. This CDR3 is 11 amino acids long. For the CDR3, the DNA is TGTGCCAGCAACTGGATCGGGGAGCTGTTTTTT. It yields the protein CASNWIGELFF.

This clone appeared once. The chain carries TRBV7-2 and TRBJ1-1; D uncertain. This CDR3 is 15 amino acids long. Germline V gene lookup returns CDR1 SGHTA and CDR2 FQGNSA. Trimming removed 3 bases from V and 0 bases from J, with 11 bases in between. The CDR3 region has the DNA TGTGCCAGCAGCTTTTGGGCTGATATGAACACTGAAGCTTTCTTT. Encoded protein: CASSFWADMNTEAFF.

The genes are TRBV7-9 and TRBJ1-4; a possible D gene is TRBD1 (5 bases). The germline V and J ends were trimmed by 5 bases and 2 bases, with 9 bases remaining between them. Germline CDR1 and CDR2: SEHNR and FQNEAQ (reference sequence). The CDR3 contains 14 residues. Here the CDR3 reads CASSRQSTNEKLFF. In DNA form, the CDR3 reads TGTGCCAGCAGCCGACAGTCGACTAATGAAAAACTGTTTTTT.

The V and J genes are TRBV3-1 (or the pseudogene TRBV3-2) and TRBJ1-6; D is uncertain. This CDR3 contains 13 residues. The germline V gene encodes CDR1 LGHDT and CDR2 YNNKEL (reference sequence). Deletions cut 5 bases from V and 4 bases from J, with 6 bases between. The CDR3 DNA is TGTGCCAGCAGCTCAGTTTATAATTCACCCCTCCACTTT. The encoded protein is CASSSVYNSPLHF.

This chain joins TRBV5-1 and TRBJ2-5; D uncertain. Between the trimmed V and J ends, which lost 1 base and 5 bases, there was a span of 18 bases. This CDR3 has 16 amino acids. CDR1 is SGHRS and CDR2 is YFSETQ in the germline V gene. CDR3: CASSLTANRLGETQYF. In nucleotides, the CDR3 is TGCGCCAGCAGCTTGACAGCTAACCGGCTCGGGGAGACCCAGTACTTC.